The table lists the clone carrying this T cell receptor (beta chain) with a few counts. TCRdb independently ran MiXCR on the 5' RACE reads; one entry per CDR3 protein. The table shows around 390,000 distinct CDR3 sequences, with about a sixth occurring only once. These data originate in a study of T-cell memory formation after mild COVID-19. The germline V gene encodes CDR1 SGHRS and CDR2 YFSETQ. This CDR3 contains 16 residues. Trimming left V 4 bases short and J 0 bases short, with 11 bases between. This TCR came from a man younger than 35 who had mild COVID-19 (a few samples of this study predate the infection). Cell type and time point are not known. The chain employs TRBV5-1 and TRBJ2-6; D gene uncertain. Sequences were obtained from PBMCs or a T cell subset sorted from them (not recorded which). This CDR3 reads CASSLPTSSGANVLTF. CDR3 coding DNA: TGCGCCAGCAGCCTACCTACAAGCTCTGGGGCCAACGTCCTGACTTTC.